The text below deals with one T cell receptor (beta chain). Its cognate antigen is unknown. Roughly 9.3 x 10^4 TCR templates were assayed per sample. Sequencing was performed with immunoSEQ multiplex PCR; in TCRdb, only in-frame clones are kept and a portion is missing. This table holds about 91,000 clones, roughly 96% found once. CDR3 length: 16 residues. Deletions cut 4 bases from V and 1 base from J, with 13 bases between. From germline, CDR1 is KGHSH and CDR2 LQKENI. This sample was included in a study of siplizumab effects on memory and regulatory T cells. Study outcomes and limitations: Proliferating siplizumab-culture Treg suppressive function went unconfirmed. A minor share of alloreactive clones matched unstimulated subsets. Mean Treg-derived proportions of mappable alloreactive CD4+ clones were around 75% for siplizumab and 25% to 30% for controls.

This receptor was identified in a human donor in good health. The chain joins TRBV18 to TRBJ2-2; maybe TRBD2 (5 bases). Sequenced input: naive CD4+ T cells sorted from blood. CDR3 loop: CASSLPNGGNTGELFF. The CDR3 coding sequence is TGTGCCAGCTCACTACCAAATGGAGGGAACACCGGGGAGCTGTTTTTT.